This TCR beta chain originates from a study of Graves' ophthalmopathy and Graves' hyperthyroidism. Exclusion covered patients with other autoimmune diseases or uncontrolled infections (as well as pregnancy or lactation). Amplified TCR beta CDR3 regions were obtained using RNA transcripts as template. RT-PCR was first run with HTBI primers, then multiplex PCR in a second round. TCRdb re-called the multiplex PCR reads with MiXCR, one entry per CDR3 protein. Here the sample spans fewer than 350,000 distinct CDR3 sequences, 15% to 20% being singletons. V gave up 8 bases and J gave up 7 bases, with 17 bases separating them. The CDR3 spans 14 residues. Germline values: CDR1 SNHLY, CDR2 FYNNEI. This clonotype was seen ten or more times.

The sample was peripheral blood. The receptor comes from an adult man with Graves' ophthalmopathy. J is TRBJ2-2 and V is TRBV2, with D hard to call. CDR3 nucleotide sequence: TGTGCCAGCGGCACATTCTCGAGCCTCGGGGAGCTGTTTTTT. Translating gives CASGTFSSLGELFF.